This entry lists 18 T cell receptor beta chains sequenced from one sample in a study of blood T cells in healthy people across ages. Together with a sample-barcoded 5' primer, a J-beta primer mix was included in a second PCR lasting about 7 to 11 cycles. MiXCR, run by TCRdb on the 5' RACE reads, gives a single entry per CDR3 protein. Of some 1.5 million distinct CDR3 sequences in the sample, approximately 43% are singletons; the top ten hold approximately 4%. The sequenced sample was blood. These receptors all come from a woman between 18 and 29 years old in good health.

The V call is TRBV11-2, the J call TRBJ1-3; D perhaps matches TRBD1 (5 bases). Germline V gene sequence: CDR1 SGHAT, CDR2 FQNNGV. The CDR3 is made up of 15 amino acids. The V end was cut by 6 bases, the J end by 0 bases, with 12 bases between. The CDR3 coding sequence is TGTGCCAGCAGGACGTTGGGGGTCTCTGGAAACACCATATATTTT. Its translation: CASRTLGVSGNTIYF.

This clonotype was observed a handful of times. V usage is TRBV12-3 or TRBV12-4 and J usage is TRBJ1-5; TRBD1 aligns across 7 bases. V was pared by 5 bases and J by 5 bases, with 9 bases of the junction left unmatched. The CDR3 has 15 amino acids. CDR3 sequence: CASSLRGLVDQPQHF. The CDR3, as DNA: TGTGCCAGCAGTCTCAGGGGGTTAGTGGATCAGCCCCAGCATTTT.

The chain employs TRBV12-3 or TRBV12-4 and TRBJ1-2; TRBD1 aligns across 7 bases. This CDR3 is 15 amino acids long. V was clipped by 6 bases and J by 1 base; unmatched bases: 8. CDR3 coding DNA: TGTGCCAGCAGACTCCAGGGGGAAAGTAACTATGGCTACACCTTC. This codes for CASRLQGESNYGYTF.

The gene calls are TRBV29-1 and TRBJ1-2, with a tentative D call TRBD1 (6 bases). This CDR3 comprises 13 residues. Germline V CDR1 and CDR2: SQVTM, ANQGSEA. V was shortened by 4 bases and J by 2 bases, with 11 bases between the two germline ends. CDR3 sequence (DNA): TGCAGCGTTGCCAGGACAGTGAACTATGGCTACACCTTC. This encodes CSVARTVNYGYTF.

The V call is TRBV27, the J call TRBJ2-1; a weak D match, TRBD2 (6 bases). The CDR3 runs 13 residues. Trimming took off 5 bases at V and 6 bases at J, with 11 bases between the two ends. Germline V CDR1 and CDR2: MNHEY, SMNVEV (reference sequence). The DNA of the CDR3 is TGTGCCAGCAGTGTGTCGGGAGTCAATGAGCAGTTCTTC. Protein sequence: CASSVSGVNEQFF.

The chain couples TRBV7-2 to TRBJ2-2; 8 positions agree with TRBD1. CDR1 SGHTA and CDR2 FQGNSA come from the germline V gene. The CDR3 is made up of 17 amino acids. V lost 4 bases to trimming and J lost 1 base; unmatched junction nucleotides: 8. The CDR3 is CASSWDRSRLNTGELFF. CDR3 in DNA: TGTGCCAGCAGCTGGGACAGGAGCCGCCTGAACACCGGGGAGCTGTTTTTT.

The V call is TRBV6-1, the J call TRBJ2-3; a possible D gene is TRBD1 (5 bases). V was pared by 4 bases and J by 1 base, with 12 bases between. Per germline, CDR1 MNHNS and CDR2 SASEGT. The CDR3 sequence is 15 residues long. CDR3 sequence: CASSGQFAGTDTQYF. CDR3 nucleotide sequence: TGTGCCAGCAGTGGACAGTTCGCTGGCACAGATACGCAGTATTTT.

The CDR3 protein is CANGVTYNEQFF. As DNA, the CDR3 is TGTGCTAACGGGGTCACTTACAATGAGCAGTTCTTC. The rearrangement uses TRBV7-2 and TRBJ2-1; maybe TRBD2 (5 bases). CDR3 length: 12 residues. CDR1 is SGHTA, CDR2 FQGNSA, per germline.

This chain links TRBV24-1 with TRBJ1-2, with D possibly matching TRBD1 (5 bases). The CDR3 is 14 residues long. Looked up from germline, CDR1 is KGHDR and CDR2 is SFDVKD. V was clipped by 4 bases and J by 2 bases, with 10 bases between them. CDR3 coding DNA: TGTGCCACCAGTGACCCGGGACGGAACTATGGCTACACCTTC. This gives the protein CATSDPGRNYGYTF.

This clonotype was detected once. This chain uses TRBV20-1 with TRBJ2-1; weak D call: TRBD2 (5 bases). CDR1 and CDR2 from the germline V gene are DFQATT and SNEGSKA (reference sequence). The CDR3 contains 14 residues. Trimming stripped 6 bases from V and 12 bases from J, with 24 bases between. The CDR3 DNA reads TGCAGTGCCCTGGACTTCCCCCCAAAAATAGGGCAGTTCTTC. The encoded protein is CSALDFPPKIGQFF.

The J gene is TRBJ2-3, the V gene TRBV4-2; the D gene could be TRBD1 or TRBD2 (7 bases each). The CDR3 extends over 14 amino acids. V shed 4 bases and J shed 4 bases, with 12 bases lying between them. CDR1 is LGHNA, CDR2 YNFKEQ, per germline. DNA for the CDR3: TGTGCCAGCAGCCCCAGGGGGGGAGCAGATACGCAGTATTTT. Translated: CASSPRGGADTQYF.

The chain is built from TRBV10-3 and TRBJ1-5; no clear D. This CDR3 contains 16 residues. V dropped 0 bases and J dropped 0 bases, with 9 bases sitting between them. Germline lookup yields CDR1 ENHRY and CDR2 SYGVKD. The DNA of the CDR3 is TGTGCCATCAGTGAGTCCGTAGGGATTAGCAATCAGCCCCAGCATTTT. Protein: CAISESVGISNQPQHF.

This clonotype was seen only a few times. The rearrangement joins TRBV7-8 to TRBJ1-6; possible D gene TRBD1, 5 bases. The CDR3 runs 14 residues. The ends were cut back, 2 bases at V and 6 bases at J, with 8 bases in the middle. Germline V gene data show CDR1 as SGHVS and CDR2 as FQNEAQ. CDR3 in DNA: TGTGCCAGCAGCTTATCAGGGAGTAATTCACCCCTCCACTTT. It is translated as CASSLSGSNSPLHF. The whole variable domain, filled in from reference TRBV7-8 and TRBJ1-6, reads GAGVSQSPRYKVAKRGQDVALRCDPISGHVSLFWYQQALGQGPEFLTYFQNEAQLDKSGLPSDRFFAERPEGSVSTLKIQRTQQEDSAVYLCASSLSGSNSPLHFGNGTRLTVT.

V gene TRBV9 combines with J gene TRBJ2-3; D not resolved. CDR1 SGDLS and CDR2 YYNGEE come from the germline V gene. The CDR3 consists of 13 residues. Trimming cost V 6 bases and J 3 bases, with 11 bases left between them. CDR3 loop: CASMGSSTDTQYF. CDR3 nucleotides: TGTGCCAGCATGGGTAGTAGTACAGATACGCAGTATTTT.

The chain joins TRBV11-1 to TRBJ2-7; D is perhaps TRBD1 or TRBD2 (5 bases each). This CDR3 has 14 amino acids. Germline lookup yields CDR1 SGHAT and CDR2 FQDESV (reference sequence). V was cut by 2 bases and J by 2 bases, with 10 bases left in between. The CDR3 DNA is TGTGCCAGCAGCTTAAGTGAGGGACCCTACGAGCAGTACTTC. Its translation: CASSLSEGPYEQYF.

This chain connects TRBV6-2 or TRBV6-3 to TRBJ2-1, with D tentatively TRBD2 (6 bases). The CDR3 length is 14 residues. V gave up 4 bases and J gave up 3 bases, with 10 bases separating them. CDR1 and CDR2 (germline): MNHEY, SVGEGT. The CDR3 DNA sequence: TGTGCCAGCAGTTCGGTGGGGGGCTACAATGAGCAGTTCTTC. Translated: CASSSVGGYNEQFF.

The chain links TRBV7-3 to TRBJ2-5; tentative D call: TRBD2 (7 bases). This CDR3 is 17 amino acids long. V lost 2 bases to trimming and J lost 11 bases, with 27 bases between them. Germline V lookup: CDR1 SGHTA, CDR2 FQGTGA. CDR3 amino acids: CASSLWGPGLPDNEQYF. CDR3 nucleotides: TGTGCCAGCAGCTTATGGGGGCCGGGACTACCCGACAATGAGCAGTACTTC. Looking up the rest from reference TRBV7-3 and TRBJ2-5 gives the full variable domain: GAGVSQTPSNKVTEKGKYVELRCDPISGHTALYWYRQSLGQGPEFLIYFQGTGAADDSGLPNDRFFAVRPEGSVSTLKIQRTERGDSAVYLCASSLWGPGLPDNEQYFGPGTRLLVL.

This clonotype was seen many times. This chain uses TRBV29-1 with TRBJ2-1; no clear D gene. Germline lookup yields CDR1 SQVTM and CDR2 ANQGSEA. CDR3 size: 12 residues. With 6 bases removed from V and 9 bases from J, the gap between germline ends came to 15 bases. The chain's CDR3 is CSVRLDRGEQFF. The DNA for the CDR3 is TGCAGCGTCCGATTGGACCGCGGTGAGCAGTTCTTC.